One sample yielded the 17 T cell receptor beta chains listed below, sequenced in a study of shared clonotypes between healthy human individuals. TCRdb keeps only in-frame clones here, not all; method: immunoSEQ multiplex PCR. The table lists 300,000 to 400,000 clones, less than 75% of them singletons, with about 10% in the top ten. The sample taken for sequencing was memory CD4+ T cells sorted from blood. Subset reported: CD45RA-negative fraction. These receptors all stem from a man younger than 45 in good health.

The gene calls are TRBV7-2 and TRBJ2-5, with D perhaps matching TRBD1 or TRBD2 (5 bases each). The CDR3 contains 12 residues. Trimming took 11 bases from V and 2 from J, leaving 12 bases between them. Germline V gene lookup returns CDR1 SGHTA and CDR2 FQGNSA. The CDR3 coding sequence is TGTGCCTGCGGGTGGGGGCAAGAGACCCAGTACTTC. It specifies CACGWGQETQYF. Combining the CDR3 with reference TRBV7-2 and TRBJ2-5 gives the whole variable domain GAGVSQSPSNKVTEKGKDVELRCDPISGHTALYWYRQSLGQGLEFLIYFQGNSAPDKSGLPSDRFSAERTGGSVSTLTIQRTQQEDSAVYLCACGWGQETQYFGPGTRLLVL.

This clone was counted at least ten times. The chain joins TRBV7-9 to TRBJ1-5; 9 nucleotides line up with TRBD1. CDR1 and CDR2 from the germline V gene are SEHNR and FQNEAQ (reference sequence). This CDR3 is 18 amino acids long. The J segment lost 1 base and the V segment lost 4 bases, leaving 11 bases of the junction unmatched. The CDR3 sequence: CASSSTTGQGLSNQPQHF. The CDR3 region has the DNA TGTGCCAGCAGCTCGACCACCGGACAGGGGTTAAGCAATCAGCCCCAGCATTTT.

The table lists this clone with a few counts. The rearrangement uses TRBV7-9 and TRBJ1-4; perhaps TRBD1 as D (5 bases). Between the trimmed V and J ends, which lost 8 bases and 2 bases, there was a span of 12 bases. The V gene's germline CDR1 is SEHNR and CDR2 FQNEAQ (reference sequence). The CDR3 loop spans 14 amino acids. CDR3 sequence reads: CASSTPGTNEKLFF. Written as DNA, the CDR3 is TGTGCCAGCTCCACCCCAGGGACTAATGAAAAACTGTTTTTT.

The chain joins TRBV15 to TRBJ2-7; 11 bases fit TRBD1. Trimming removed 3 bases from V and 5 bases from J; junction bases left unmatched: 3. The CDR3 extends over 14 amino acids. Germline assignment: CDR1 LNHNV and CDR2 YYDKDF (reference sequence). The CDR3 sequence: CATSRDRGLDEQYF. The CDR3 region has the DNA TGTGCCACCAGCAGGGACAGGGGGCTCGACGAGCAGTACTTC.

About this clone itself: The sample holds other DNA sequences that translate to the same CDR3. This CDR3 is CASSQGLSQPQHF. CDR3 nucleotides: TGTGCCAGCAGCCAAGGTTTGAGTCAGCCCCAGCATTTT. The chain uses TRBV14 and TRBJ1-5; D call uncertain. The germline CDR1 and CDR2 sequences are SGHDN and FVKESK. The CDR3 runs to 13 residues. V lost 1 base to trimming and J lost 6 bases, with 7 bases between them.

The rearrangement joins TRBV25-1 to TRBJ1-3; D not resolved. The V and J ends lost 6 bases and 8 bases respectively, with 11 bases between them. Germline lookup yields CDR1 MGHDK and CDR2 SYGVNS. CDR3 size: 12 residues. The CDR3 nucleotides read TGTGCCAGCAGGTCCGTCCGGGACACCATATATTTT. This gives the protein CASRSVRDTIYF.

The V and J genes are TRBV9 and TRBJ1-2; D is possibly TRBD1 (5 bases). The germline CDR1 and CDR2 sequences are SGDLS and YYNGEE. Trimming took off 8 bases at V and 7 bases at J, with 18 bases between the two ends. CDR3 size: 13 residues. CDR3 residues: CASIRSGDGGYTF. The CDR3 DNA is TGTGCCAGTATAAGATCGGGGGATGGTGGCTACACCTTC.

This clone showed up just once. DNA of the CDR3: TGTGCCAGCAGTTTAAACCAGTACGAGCAGTACTTC. Its translation is CASSLNQYEQYF. V is TRBV28 and J is TRBJ2-7; the D is unclear. Germline CDR1 is MDHEN and CDR2 is SYDVKM. The CDR3 has 12 residues. V lost 2 bases to trimming and J lost 4 bases, with 6 bases between them.

V usage is TRBV6-1 and J usage is TRBJ2-7; D may be TRBD2 (6 bases). CDR1 and CDR2 from the germline V gene are MNHNS and SASEGT. The CDR3 is made up of 12 amino acids. Trimming left V 6 bases short and J 5 bases short, with 11 bases between. The CDR3 coding sequence is TGTGCCAGCAGCTATAGCGGAGACGAGCAGTACTTC. Translation gives CASSYSGDEQYF.

The genes are TRBV9 and TRBJ2-5, with 7 nucleotides matching TRBD1. The CDR3 has 17 amino acids. Germline V gives CDR1 SGDLS, CDR2 YYNGEE. With V trimmed by 2 bases and J by 5 bases, 15 bases remained unmatched. The CDR3 is CASSVTGNYYPGETQYF. The CDR3 DNA is TGTGCCAGCAGCGTGACAGGGAATTACTACCCGGGGGAGACCCAGTACTTC.

The genes are TRBV7-8 and TRBJ2-1, with TRBD2 identical over 12 bases. CDR3 length: 16 amino acids. The germline V gene has CDR1 SGHVS and CDR2 FQNEAQ. Trimming at V came to 5 bases and at J to 4 bases, leaving 6 bases not matched to a gene. This CDR3 reads CASSRTTSGSYNEQFF. The CDR3 DNA reads as TGTGCCAGCAGCCGGACGACTAGCGGGAGTTACAATGAGCAGTTCTTC.

This clone has only a few counts. This rearrangement joins TRBV6-6 to TRBJ2-1, with D hard to call. The CDR3 has 12 amino acids. V lost 6 bases, J lost 10 bases, and 13 bases lay in between. Germline V gene lookup returns CDR1 MNHNY and CDR2 SVGAGI (reference sequence). The CDR3 here is CASRRTGREQFF. The CDR3, as DNA: TGTGCCAGCAGACGGACCGGTCGGGAGCAGTTCTTC.

The rearrangement joins TRBV27 to TRBJ2-6; D is uncertain. Germline loops: CDR1 MNHEY, CDR2 SMNVEV (reference sequence). The CDR3 length is 18 residues. The germline V and J ends were trimmed by 0 bases and 1 base, with 13 bases remaining between them. CDR3 nucleotides: TGTGCCAGCAGTTTATCGCTGCAGGTAGGGTCTGGGGCCAACGTCCTGACTTTC. Translated: CASSLSLQVGSGANVLTF.

V is TRBV5-4 and J is TRBJ1-1; the D is unclear. Germline CDR1 SGHNT, CDR2 YYREEE (reference sequence). The CDR3 sequence is 16 residues long. Trimming stripped 1 base from V and 1 base from J, with 14 bases between. The CDR3, as DNA: TGTGCCAGCAGCTTGCCCTCGCCAGGTCAGAACACTGAAGCTTTCTTT. This codes for CASSLPSPGQNTEAFF.

CDR3 nucleotides: TGTGCCAGCAGTCTTCTAGCGGGATTAACCTACGAGCAGTACTTC. It translates to CASSLLAGLTYEQYF. The chain joins TRBV7-2 to TRBJ2-7, with 9 bases lining up with TRBD2. V lost 6 bases and J lost 2; bases outside the gene matches: 8. This CDR3 is 15 amino acids long. Germline V gene data show CDR1 as SGHTA and CDR2 as FQGNSA.

The J gene is TRBJ2-7, the V gene TRBV10-2; 10 bases align to TRBD2. Germline CDR1 and CDR2: WSHSY and SAAADI. The length of the CDR3 is 14 residues. Trimming cost V 2 bases and J 3 bases; bases outside gene matches: 1. The CDR3 DNA is TGCGCCAGCAGTGAGGGACTAGCGGTCTACGAGCAGTACTTC. Translating it yields CASSEGLAVYEQYF.

This chain joins TRBV28 and TRBJ2-1; tentative D call: TRBD2 (5 bases). The length of the CDR3 is 14 residues. Trimming left V 8 bases short and J 6 bases short, with 17 bases between. Germline CDR1 and CDR2: MDHEN and SYDVKM. The CDR3 DNA sequence: TGTGCCAGCCACGGACTCCCATCCACCAATGAGCAGTTCTTC. Amino acids: CASHGLPSTNEQFF.